Following are 9 T cell receptor beta chains from one sample sequenced in a study of brain T cells in children with intractable seizures. Method: immunoSEQ multiplex PCR; TCRdb's copy keeps in-frame clones and lacks some. The sample lists around 80,000 clones, roughly 89% occurring once. The sample in question was peripheral blood, obtained at surgery. These TCRs come from a girl between 2 and 10 years old with Rasmussen encephalitis and intractable seizures.

CDR3 amino acids: CASSETPGGTDTQYF. The CDR3 DNA sequence: TGTGCCAGCAGTGAAACGCCGGGGGGCACAGATACGCAGTATTTT. This chain connects TRBV6-1 to TRBJ2-3, with TRBD2 as a possible D gene (6 bases). The CDR3 has 15 amino acids. Per germline, CDR1 MNHNS and CDR2 SASEGT. Deletions cut 2 bases from V and 1 base from J, with 10 bases between.

The chain links TRBV30 to TRBJ1-1; D might be TRBD1 (5 bases). V lost 0 bases to trimming and J lost 5 bases, with 16 bases between them. Germline V gene lookup returns CDR1 GTSNPN and CDR2 SVGIG (reference sequence). CDR3 length: 15 amino acids. The CDR3 DNA sequence: TGTGCCTGGAGTGTAAGGGGCGGAAGCGGTACTGAAGCTTTCTTT. It yields the protein CAWSVRGGSGTEAFF.

V is TRBV6-5 and J is TRBJ2-7; either TRBD1 or TRBD2 may fit D (5 bases each). From germline, CDR1 is MNHEY and CDR2 SVGAGI. CDR3 length: 14 residues. V was pared by 4 bases and J by 0 bases, with 10 bases between. Here the CDR3 DNA reads TGTGCCAGCAGTTTACCAGGGAGCTCCTACGAGCAGTACTTC. Amino acids: CASSLPGSSYEQYF.

CDR3 nucleotides: TGCGCCAGCAGCCTCGGGACTAGCGGGACACCTGAGACCCAGTACTTC. Its translation is CASSLGTSGTPETQYF. The rearrangement joins TRBV5-1 to TRBJ2-5; 13 nucleotides agree with TRBD2. Germline values: CDR1 SGHRS, CDR2 YFSETQ. V lost 4 bases to trimming and J lost 5 bases; unmatched junction nucleotides: 8. This CDR3 has 16 amino acids.

CDR3 DNA: TGTGCCAGCAGTCTCGGGGGGCACGATACCGGGGAGCTGTTTTTT. The encoded protein is CASSLGGHDTGELFF. The gene calls are TRBV28 and TRBJ2-2; D is perhaps TRBD2 (7 bases). The length of the CDR3 is 15 residues. Germline CDR1 and CDR2: MDHEN and SYDVKM. V lost 5 bases to trimming and J lost 5 bases, with 15 bases between them. Drawing the rest from reference TRBV28 and TRBJ2-2, the complete variable domain is DVKVTQSSRYLVKRTGEKVFLECVQDMDHENMFWYRQDPGLGLRLIYFSYDVKMKEKGDIPEGYSVSREKKERFSLILESASTNQTSMYLCASSLGGHDTGELFFGEGSRLTVL.

This chain connects TRBV19 to TRBJ1-2; maybe TRBD1 (5 bases). V lost 8 bases and J lost 4, with 17 bases in between. The germline CDR1 and CDR2 sequences are LNHDA and SQIVND (reference sequence). CDR3 size: 14 residues. The CDR3, as DNA: TGTGCCAGTCCTAGCCAGGGAGGAATCTATGGCTACACCTTC. Translating it yields CASPSQGGIYGYTF.

This clone was detected only once. This chain uses TRBV5-1 with TRBJ1-2; 9 bases align to TRBD1. The CDR3 loop spans 15 amino acids. CDR1 is SGHRS, CDR2 YFSETQ, per germline. V lost 4 bases to trimming and J lost 7 bases; unmatched junction nucleotides: 11. CDR3 sequence (DNA): TGCGCCAGCAGCCGCGACAGGGGGAATCGTTCTGGCTACACCTTC. It translates to CASSRDRGNRSGYTF. Full variable domain (remainder filled in from reference TRBV5-1 and TRBJ1-2): KAGVTQTPRYLIKTRGQQVTLSCSPISGHRSVSWYQQTPGQGLQFLFEYFSETQRNKGNFPGRFSGRQFSNSRSEMNVSTLELGDSALYLCASSRDRGNRSGYTFGSGTRLTVV.

The chain links TRBV30 to TRBJ1-1, with D unresolved. Trimming removed 4 bases at V and 1 base at J, with 10 bases between. CDR1 is GTSNPN, CDR2 SVGIG, per germline (reference sequence). CDR3 length: 13 amino acids. The CDR3 sequence: CAWKTNWNTEAFF. The CDR3 nucleotides read TGTGCCTGGAAAACAAACTGGAACACTGAAGCTTTCTTT.

V gene TRBV10-2 combines with J gene TRBJ2-7; possibly TRBD1 or TRBD2 for D (5 bases each). Germline V gene lookup returns CDR1 WSHSY and CDR2 SAAADI. Deletions cut 0 bases from V and 2 bases from J, with 17 bases between. The CDR3 is made up of 17 amino acids. The CDR3 sequence: CASSESGRGLGAYEQYF. DNA of the CDR3: TGCGCCAGCAGTGAGTCGGGCAGAGGGTTAGGGGCCTACGAGCAGTACTTC.